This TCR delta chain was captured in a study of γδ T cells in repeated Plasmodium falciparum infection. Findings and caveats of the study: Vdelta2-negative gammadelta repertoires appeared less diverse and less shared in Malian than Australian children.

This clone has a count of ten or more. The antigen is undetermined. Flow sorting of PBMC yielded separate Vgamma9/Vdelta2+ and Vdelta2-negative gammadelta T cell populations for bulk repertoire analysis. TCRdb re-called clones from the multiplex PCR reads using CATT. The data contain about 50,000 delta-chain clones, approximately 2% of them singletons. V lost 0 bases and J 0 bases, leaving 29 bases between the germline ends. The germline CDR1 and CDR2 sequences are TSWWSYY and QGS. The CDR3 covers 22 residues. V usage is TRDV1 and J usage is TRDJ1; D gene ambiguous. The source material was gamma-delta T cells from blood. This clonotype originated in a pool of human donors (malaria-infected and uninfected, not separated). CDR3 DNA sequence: TGTGCTCTTGGGGAACTAGTTGATCCCTCTGGTGCCGAGGACCCCTACACCGATAAACTCATCTTT. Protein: CALGELVDPSGAEDPYTDKLIF.